Following are 17 T cell receptor beta chains from one sample sequenced in a study of T-cell reconstitution after alpha-beta-depleted transplantation in children (TCRdb year 2016). The library was built by means of PCR. The sequencer listed for this sample is Illumina HiSeq 2500. To normalize quantification of the TCRbeta repertoire, the TCR libraries were built with molecular barcoding that relied on unique molecular identifiers. TCRdb passed the public sequencing reads through fastp at Q25 and MiXCR, retaining productive beta sequences. Every distinct CDR3 protein forms one entry, paired with its most common genes and DNA. The sample table records around 300,000 distinct CDR3 sequences; 23% of these occur just once. The top ten hold roughly 11% of the sample. This specimen's treatment or condition label, interpreted: allogeneic hematopoietic cell transplantation with graft depleted of TCRalphabeta T cells and CD19 B cells.

This specimen consisted of PBMCs, mostly from graft donor cells, obtained 180 days after TCRalphabeta/CD19-depleted stem cell transplant. The receptors derive from a male patient aged 10 to 17 who had a stem cell transplant for acute lymphoblastic leukemia, so the T cells may come from the graft donor.

This clonotype came up a few times. The chain links TRBV5-1 to TRBJ1-2; the D gene is possibly TRBD1 (5 bases). The CDR3 is 16 amino acids. V lost 2 bases, J lost 0 bases, and 14 bases lay in between. The germline V gene has CDR1 SGHRS and CDR2 YFSETQ. CDR3 nucleotide sequence: TGCGCCAGCAGCTTTACCAGGGCAGCCTCTAACTATGGCTACACCTTC. Its translation: CASSFTRAASNYGYTF.

The rearrangement links TRBV6-5 to TRBJ2-7, with D perhaps TRBD1 (7 bases). The germline gives CDR1 MNHEY, CDR2 SVGAGI. CDR3 length: 14 amino acids. V was clipped by 0 bases and J by 3 bases, with 9 bases between them. The CDR3: CASSYSRDSYEQYV. DNA of the CDR3: TGTGCCAGCAGTTACTCGCGGGACAGCTACGAGCAGTACGTC.

This clonotype turned up a few times. This chain joins TRBV20-1 and TRBJ1-6, with TRBD1 identical over 10 bases. Germline CDR1 and CDR2: DFQATT and SNEGSKA (reference sequence). Trimming took 6 bases from V and 7 from J; bases not matched to a gene: 9. The CDR3 runs to 15 residues. CDR3 coding DNA: TGCAGTGCGGAGTCTAGGGGACAGGGGAATTCACCCCTCCACTTT. Protein product: CSAESRGQGNSPLHF.

This clonotype was picked up a small number of times. The J gene is TRBJ1-3, the V gene TRBV5-1, with D uncertain. The CDR3 extends over 14 amino acids. Looked up from germline, CDR1 is SGHRS and CDR2 is YFSETQ. V was trimmed by 3 bases and J by 2 bases, leaving 9 bases between them. The CDR3 loop reads CASSSGEPGNTIYF. DNA for the CDR3: TGCGCCAGCAGCTCCGGGGAACCTGGAAACACCATATATTTT.

The chain is built from TRBV10-2 and TRBJ1-5; D remains ambiguous. The CDR3 has 13 amino acids. V lost 6 bases, J lost 4 bases, and 10 bases lay in between. Germline V CDR1 and CDR2: WSHSY, SAAADI. This chain's CDR3 is CASREGRNQPQHF. The CDR3 bases are TGCGCCAGCAGGGAGGGTCGAAATCAGCCCCAGCATTTT.

This clonotype was seen a handful of times. This chain uses TRBV18 with TRBJ2-5, with 9 bases that match TRBD1. This CDR3 has 14 residues. The V gene end was trimmed by 3 bases and the J gene end by 4 bases; junction bases not matched to a gene: 3. Germline loops: CDR1 KGHSH, CDR2 LQKENI. CDR3 region: CASSPRDRAETQYF. As DNA, the CDR3 is TGTGCCAGCTCACCCCGGGACAGGGCAGAGACCCAGTACTTC.

There are a few counts of this clonotype. The chain combines TRBV12-3 or TRBV12-4 with TRBJ2-5; 7 positions match TRBD2. CDR3 length equals 14 residues. V was clipped by 3 bases and J by 2 bases; unmatched bases: 3. CDR3 sequence reads: CASSFLRGQETQYF. CDR3 bases: TGTGCCAGCAGTTTTTTGCGGGGGCAAGAGACCCAGTACTTC.

This clonotype was seen more than once but under ten times. V gene TRBV5-1 combines with J gene TRBJ2-3, with 9 bases matching TRBD1. In germline, CDR1 is SGHRS, CDR2 YFSETQ. This CDR3 is built from 15 residues. V was pared by 7 bases and J by 1 base, with 7 bases of the junction left unmatched. This CDR3 reads CASHNRGRRTDTQYF. The CDR3 DNA reads TGCGCCAGCCATAACAGGGGGCGCCGCACAGATACGCAGTATTTT. Variable domain in full (rest from reference TRBV5-1 and TRBJ2-3): KAGVTQTPRYLIKTRGQQVTLSCSPISGHRSVSWYQQTPGQGLQFLFEYFSETQRNKGNFPGRFSGRQFSNSRSEMNVSTLELGDSALYLCASHNRGRRTDTQYFGPGTRLTVL.

This clonotype was counted between two and nine times. This CDR3 is CASSLDPVMLTRNEQFF. As DNA, the CDR3 is TGTGCCAGCAGCTTAGATCCGGTGATGCTTACGCGGAATGAGCAGTTCTTC. This rearrangement joins TRBV11-2 to TRBJ2-1; no clear D gene. CDR3 size: 17 residues. Germline V CDR1 and CDR2: SGHAT, FQNNGV. Trimming left V 0 bases short and J 7 bases short, with 19 bases between.

This clonotype came up a few times. The rearrangement joins TRBV7-3 to TRBJ2-1, with TRBD1 matching 10 bases. The CDR3 contains 19 residues. The germline gives CDR1 SGHTA, CDR2 FQGTGA. V shed 1 base and J 3 bases; nucleotides not matched to a gene: 12. CDR3 in amino acids: CASSLMSVRDRGDYNEQFF. The CDR3 nucleotides are TGTGCCAGCAGCTTAATGTCAGTTCGGGACAGGGGTGACTACAATGAGCAGTTCTTC.

This clonotype was observed a few times. This rearrangement joins TRBV9 to TRBJ2-1; D is perhaps TRBD2 (6 bases). The CDR3 contains 14 residues. Germline V CDR1 and CDR2: SGDLS, YYNGEE. Trimming cost V 5 bases and J 2 bases, with 11 bases left between them. The CDR3 protein is CASRAGGAYNEQFF. CDR3 nucleotides: TGTGCCAGCAGAGCAGGAGGGGCCTACAATGAGCAGTTCTTC.

The genes are TRBV28 and TRBJ1-2; D is unresolved. This CDR3 contains 11 residues. Trimming left V 6 bases short and J 3 bases short, with 5 bases between. Germline V CDR1 and CDR2: MDHEN, SYDVKM. CDR3 residues: CASRRYYGYTF. For the CDR3, the DNA is TGTGCCAGCAGAAGATACTATGGCTACACCTTC.

The chain recombines TRBV5-1 with TRBJ2-2, with D uncertain. V lost 3 bases and J 1 base, leaving 10 bases between the germline ends. Germline CDR1 is SGHRS and CDR2 is YFSETQ. CDR3 length: 15 amino acids. The CDR3 DNA is TGCGCCAGCAGCTCGAATGCAGGGAACACCGGGGAGCTGTTTTTT. This sequence encodes CASSSNAGNTGELFF.

This clonotype was found a few times. The rearrangement uses TRBV25-1 and TRBJ2-7; 8 nucleotides agree with TRBD1. Per the germline V gene, CDR1 is MGHDK and CDR2 is SYGVNS. The CDR3 length is 13 residues. Trimming took 6 bases from V and 1 from J; bases not matched to a gene: 2. The CDR3 spells CASRGQGSYEQYF. The CDR3 nucleotides read TGTGCCAGCAGAGGACAGGGATCCTACGAGCAGTACTTC.

This clonotype has just a few counts. This chain connects TRBV18 to TRBJ1-5; the D is unclear. From germline, CDR1 is KGHSH and CDR2 LQKENI. V was shortened by 4 bases and J by 0 bases, with 13 bases between the two germline ends. The CDR3 contains 16 residues. The CDR3 region has the DNA TGTGCCAGCTCACTGACCCCTCCCTATAGCAATCAGCCCCAGCATTTT. The encoded protein is CASSLTPPYSNQPQHF.

This clonotype was seen a single time. Without the conserved terminal phenylalanine or tryptophan, this CDR3 likely stems from a read error. This chain uses TRBV7-3 with TRBJ2-1, with 8 bases fitting TRBD2. The CDR3 has 16 amino acids. Germline assignment: CDR1 SGHTA and CDR2 FQGTGA. V lost 1 base to trimming and J lost 12 bases; unmatched junction nucleotides: 14. DNA for the CDR3: TGTGCCAGCAGCTTAATTGCGGGGGGACCCCCTTCTGGGCAGTTCATC. Amino acids: CASSLIAGGPPSGQFI.

This chain links TRBV7-3 with TRBJ2-1; D is ambiguous. The ends were cut back, 5 bases at V and 3 bases at J, with 11 bases in the middle. Germline CDR1 is SGHTA and CDR2 is FQGTGA. The CDR3 loop spans 14 amino acids. The CDR3 loop is CASSPFSRYNEQFF. The CDR3 DNA follows: TGTGCCAGCAGCCCTTTTAGCCGCTACAATGAGCAGTTCTTC. Looking up the rest from reference TRBV7-3 and TRBJ2-1 gives the full variable domain: GAGVSQTPSNKVTEKGKYVELRCDPISGHTALYWYRQSLGQGPEFLIYFQGTGAADDSGLPNDRFFAVRPEGSVSTLKIQRTERGDSAVYLCASSPFSRYNEQFFGPGTRLTVL.